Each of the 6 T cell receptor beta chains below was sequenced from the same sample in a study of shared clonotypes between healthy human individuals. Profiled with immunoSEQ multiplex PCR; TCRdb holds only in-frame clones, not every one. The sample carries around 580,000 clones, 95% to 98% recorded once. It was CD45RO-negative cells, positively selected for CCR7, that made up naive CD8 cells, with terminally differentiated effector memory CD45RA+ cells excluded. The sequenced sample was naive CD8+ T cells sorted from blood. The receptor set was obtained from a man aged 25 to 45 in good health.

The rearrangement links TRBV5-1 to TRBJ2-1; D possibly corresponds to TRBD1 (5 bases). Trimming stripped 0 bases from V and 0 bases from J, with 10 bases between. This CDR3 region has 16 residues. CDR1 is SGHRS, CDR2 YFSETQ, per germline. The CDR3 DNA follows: TGCGCCAGCAGCTTGGCGCAGGGAAGCTCCTACAATGAGCAGTTCTTC. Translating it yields CASSLAQGSSYNEQFF.

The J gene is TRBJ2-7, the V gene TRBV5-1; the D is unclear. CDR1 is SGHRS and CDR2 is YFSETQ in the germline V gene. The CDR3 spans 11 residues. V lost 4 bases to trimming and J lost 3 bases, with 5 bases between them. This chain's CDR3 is CASSVNYEQYF. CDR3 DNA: TGCGCCAGCAGCGTGAACTACGAGCAGTACTTC.

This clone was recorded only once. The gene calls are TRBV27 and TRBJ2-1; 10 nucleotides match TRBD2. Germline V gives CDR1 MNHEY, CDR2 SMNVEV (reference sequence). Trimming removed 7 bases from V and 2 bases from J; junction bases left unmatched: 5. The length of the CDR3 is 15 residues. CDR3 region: CASTTGTSAYNEQFF. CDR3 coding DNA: TGTGCCAGCACTACCGGGACTAGCGCCTACAATGAGCAGTTCTTC.

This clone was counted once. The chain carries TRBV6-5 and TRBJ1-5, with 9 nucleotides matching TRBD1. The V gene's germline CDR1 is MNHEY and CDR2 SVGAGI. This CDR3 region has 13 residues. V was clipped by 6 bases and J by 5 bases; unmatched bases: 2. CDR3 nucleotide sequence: TGTGCCAGCAGGGGACAGGGTGATCAGCCCCAGCATTTT. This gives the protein CASRGQGDQPQHF.

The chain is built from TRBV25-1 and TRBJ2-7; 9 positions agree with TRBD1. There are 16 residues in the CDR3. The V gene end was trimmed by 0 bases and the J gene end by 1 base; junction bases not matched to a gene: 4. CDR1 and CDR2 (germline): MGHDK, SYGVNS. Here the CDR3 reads CASSEYATGGSYEQYF. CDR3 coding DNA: TGTGCCAGCAGTGAATACGCGACAGGGGGGTCCTACGAGCAGTACTTC.

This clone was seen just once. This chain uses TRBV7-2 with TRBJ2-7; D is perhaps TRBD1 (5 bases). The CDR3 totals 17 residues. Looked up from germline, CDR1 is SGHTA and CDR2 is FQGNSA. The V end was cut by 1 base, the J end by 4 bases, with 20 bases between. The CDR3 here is CASSLEPPAGRSYEQYF. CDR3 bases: TGTGCCAGCAGCTTAGAGCCTCCGGCAGGGCGATCTTACGAGCAGTACTTC. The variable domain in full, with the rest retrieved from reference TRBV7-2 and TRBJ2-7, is GAGVSQSPSNKVTEKGKDVELRCDPISGHTALYWYRQSLGQGLEFLIYFQGNSAPDKSGLPSDRFSAERTGGSVSTLTIQRTQQEDSAVYLCASSLEPPAGRSYEQYFGPGTRLTVT.